These T cell receptor beta chains were read from a single sample in a study of cytomegalovirus exposure and HLA in healthy donors. Clones were read by immunoSEQ multiplex PCR, and TCRdb kept only the in-frame ones, dropping some. The listing records about 130,000 clones. Sequencing was carried out using PBMCs. The receptors were sampled from a man aged 18 to 30 in good health and CMV-seronegative. Both conserved end residues are part of each CDR3.

v_gene: TRBV5-1
j_gene: TRBJ1-5
CDR3aa: CASSRRAQGNYQPQHF

v_gene: TRBV19
j_gene: TRBJ1-1
CDR3aa: CASTSGGLGTEAFF

v_gene: TRBV9
j_gene: TRBJ1-2
CDR3aa: CASSVMDSYNGYTF

v_gene: TRBV19
j_gene: TRBJ2-1
CDR3aa: CASSISTGNEQFF

v_gene: TRBV30
j_gene: TRBJ1-3
CDR3aa: CAWSVVPGTGNTIYF

v_gene: TRBV5-1
j_gene: TRBJ2-1
CDR3aa: CASSPVGGAINEQFF

v_gene: TRBV7-9
j_gene: TRBJ2-1
CDR3aa: CASSLPGSGWGEQFF

v_gene: TRBV5-1
j_gene: TRBJ1-1
CDR3aa: CASSLGGQGNTEAFF

v_gene: TRBV27
j_gene: TRBJ1-5
CDR3aa: CASSLRGALYTQPQHF

v_gene: TRBV30
j_gene: TRBJ1-4
CDR3aa: CAWSPSRGNEKLFF

v_gene: TRBV5-1
j_gene: TRBJ1-4
CDR3aa: CASSSGTGATNEKLFF

v_gene: TRBV28
j_gene: TRBJ1-2
CDR3aa: CASSSNYRVPFDGYTF

v_gene: TRBV5-1
j_gene: TRBJ2-1
CDR3aa: CASSLETASTRVQFF

v_gene: TRBV5-1
j_gene: TRBJ2-1
CDR3aa: CASSVRDRAVQQFF

v_gene: TRBV4-1
j_gene: TRBJ2-5
CDR3aa: CASSQPQGVQETQYF

v_gene: TRBV29-1
j_gene: TRBJ1-2
CDR3aa: CSVGTGYGYTF

v_gene: TRBV27
j_gene: TRBJ1-2
CDR3aa: CASTPPGTGVYGYTF